The 25 T cell receptor beta chains presented below share a single source sample, sequenced in a study of CD8 T cells in ankylosing spondylitis. TCRdb independently ran MiXCR on the 5' RACE reads; one entry per CDR3 protein. The repertoire holds 150,000 to 200,000 distinct CDR3 sequences, with 30% to 35% as singletons. The sequencing sample was made of synovial fluid, either unsorted or a sorted T cell fraction (not recorded which). Receptors originate from a male donor with ankylosing spondylitis.

The chain has TRBV7-8 and TRBJ1-1; a possible D gene is TRBD1 (6 bases). This CDR3 has 17 residues. Between the trimmed V and J ends, which lost 7 bases and 1 base, there was a span of 22 bases. Germline CDR1 reads SGHVS; CDR2 reads FQNEAQ. CDR3 residues: CASTPRPGGQSNTEAFF. CDR3 sequence (DNA): TGTGCCAGCACCCCCCGCCCGGGGGGGCAGTCGAACACTGAAGCTTTCTTT.

This chain links TRBV28 with TRBJ2-7, with D possibly matching TRBD2 (6 bases). Germline values: CDR1 MDHEN, CDR2 SYDVKM. V lost 8 bases, J lost 1 base, and 15 bases lay in between. This CDR3 is 14 amino acids long. The CDR3: CASFSPGVSYEQYF. The CDR3 DNA reads TGTGCCAGCTTTTCACCGGGAGTATCCTACGAGCAGTACTTC.

This clonotype turned up a few times. The chain links TRBV20-1 to TRBJ2-5; 13 nucleotides match TRBD2. The germline V gene has CDR1 DFQATT and CDR2 SNEGSKA (reference sequence). This CDR3 is 14 amino acids long. J lost 3 bases, V lost 8 bases, and 6 bases had no gene match. The CDR3, as DNA: TGCAGTACTGTGGGACTAGCGGGGAAAGAGACCCAGTACTTC. Translating gives CSTVGLAGKETQYF.

The CDR3 protein is CASSSEVEQYF. The CDR3 coding sequence is TGTGCCAGCAGCTCAGAGGTGGAGCAGTACTTC. The chain couples TRBV7-9 to TRBJ2-7; D unresolved. Between the trimmed V and J ends, which lost 4 bases and 7 bases, there was a span of 8 bases. Per germline, CDR1 SEHNR and CDR2 FQNEAQ (reference sequence). This CDR3 is 11 amino acids long.

The genes are TRBV27 and TRBJ1-5; a possible D gene is TRBD1 (5 bases). Trimming took off 8 bases at V and 6 bases at J, with 8 bases between the two ends. The CDR3 covers 11 residues. The germline CDR1 and CDR2 sequences are MNHEY and SMNVEV (reference sequence). CDR3 nucleotides: TGTGCCAGCGGGACGGTTCAGCCCCAGCATTTT. Encoded protein: CASGTVQPQHF.

This clonotype was seen only a few times. The chain has TRBV12-3 or TRBV12-4 and TRBJ1-5; weak D call: TRBD1 (6 bases). Trimming took 3 bases from V and 1 from J, leaving 10 bases between them. CDR3 size: 15 residues. CDR3 bases: TGTGCCAGCAGTTTTAATGGACAGAGCAATCAGCCCCAGCATTTT. This encodes CASSFNGQSNQPQHF.

There are a few counts of this clonotype. This chain connects TRBV3-1 to TRBJ2-7; a possible D gene is TRBD2 (5 bases). The CDR3 is 15 residues long. V shed 0 bases and J shed 2 bases, with 11 bases lying between them. CDR1 LGHDT and CDR2 YNNKEL come from the germline V gene (reference sequence). The CDR3 bases are TGTGCCAGCAGCCAAGAAATAGCGTCTACCTACGAGCAGTACTTC. Protein product: CASSQEIASTYEQYF.

This chain uses TRBV18 with TRBJ2-7; TRBD1 matches at 7 bases. The V and J ends lost 3 bases and 2 bases, in that order; junction bases with no gene match: 13. The CDR3 contains 17 residues. Germline CDR1 KGHSH, CDR2 LQKENI. CDR3 loop: CASSPSMVGTAPYEQYF. The DNA of the CDR3 is TGTGCCAGCTCACCCTCAATGGTCGGGACAGCTCCCTACGAGCAGTACTTC.

This clonotype was observed at least ten times. The chain joins TRBV6-2 or TRBV6-3 to TRBJ2-3; maybe TRBD1 (6 bases). CDR3 size: 17 residues. The V gene lost 5 bases and the J gene lost 5 bases, with 23 bases spanning the gap. The germline gives CDR1 MNHEY, CDR2 SVGEGT. CDR3 DNA: TGTGCCAGCAGTGGCCTGGACAGCCGTCCCCTCCGAGATACGCAGTATTTT. Residues: CASSGLDSRPLRDTQYF.

The chain combines TRBV5-1 with TRBJ2-1, with 8 bases fitting TRBD1. V trimming: 3 bases; J trimming: 6 bases; junction bases outside the gene matches: 8. Germline values: CDR1 SGHRS, CDR2 YFSETQ. The CDR3 is 15 amino acids. CDR3 in DNA: TGCGCCAGCAGCTATTACGGGACAGGCCCCAATGAGCAGTTCTTC. The encoded protein is CASSYYGTGPNEQFF. Variable domain in full (rest from reference TRBV5-1 and TRBJ2-1): KAGVTQTPRYLIKTRGQQVTLSCSPISGHRSVSWYQQTPGQGLQFLFEYFSETQRNKGNFPGRFSGRQFSNSRSEMNVSTLELGDSALYLCASSYYGTGPNEQFFGPGTRLTVL.

The chain carries TRBV7-9 and TRBJ2-5; D may be TRBD2 (6 bases). Germline V CDR1 and CDR2: SEHNR, FQNEAQ (reference sequence). The CDR3 runs 17 residues. Trimming removed 5 bases from V and 2 bases from J, with 21 bases in between. CDR3 in amino acids: CASSPGLASELQETQYF. The DNA for the CDR3 is TGTGCCAGCAGCCCGGGGCTAGCGTCCGAACTTCAAGAGACCCAGTACTTC.

In its sample, this clonotype was seen many times. The V call is TRBV7-2, the J call TRBJ2-7; no reliable D call. Germline-derived CDR1 and CDR2 are SGHTA and FQGNSA. Trimming removed 2 bases at V and 7 bases at J, with 12 bases between. CDR3 size: 13 residues. The CDR3 region is CASSLTPKDEQYF. CDR3 nucleotide sequence: TGTGCCAGCAGCTTAACCCCTAAGGATGAGCAGTACTTC.

This chain uses TRBV5-1 with TRBJ1-2; no clear D gene. Trimming stripped 1 base from V and 5 bases from J, with 12 bases between. The V gene's germline CDR1 is SGHRS and CDR2 YFSETQ. This CDR3 spans 14 amino acids. The CDR3 loop reads CASSLLGLQYGYTF. CDR3 DNA: TGCGCCAGCAGCTTGCTGGGCCTTCAGTATGGCTACACCTTC.

This clonotype was found a few times. The V and J genes are TRBV5-1 and TRBJ1-1, with 7 bases identical to TRBD1. CDR3 length: 13 residues. CDR1 is SGHRS and CDR2 is YFSETQ in the germline V gene. Unmatched junction bases numbered 6, after V lost 4 bases and J lost 6 bases. CDR3: CASSPTGIAEAFF. The CDR3 DNA sequence: TGCGCCAGCAGCCCGACAGGGATCGCTGAAGCTTTCTTT.

CDR3 in DNA: TGTGCCACCAGCAGAGCCCGAGGGGACTACCCAAGGGAGCAGTTCTTC. This encodes CATSRARGDYPREQFF. The gene calls are TRBV15 and TRBJ2-1; 7 bases line up with TRBD2. The CDR3 runs to 16 residues. The V gene end was trimmed by 1 base and the J gene end by 10 bases; junction bases not matched to a gene: 13. Germline CDR1 reads LNHNV; CDR2 reads YYDKDF (reference sequence).

Only a few counts were recorded for this clonotype. J is TRBJ2-4 and V is TRBV7-2, with D unclear. V was shortened by 5 bases and J by 3 bases, with 14 bases between the two germline ends. CDR3 length equals 15 residues. The V gene's germline CDR1 is SGHTA and CDR2 FQGNSA. The CDR3 sequence is CASSPPGGNKNIQYF. CDR3 coding DNA: TGTGCCAGCAGCCCACCCGGCGGCAACAAAAACATTCAGTACTTC.

The table lists this clonotype with many counts. The V call is TRBV6-1, the J call TRBJ1-2, with D unresolved. This CDR3 spans 13 amino acids. CDR1 is MNHNS, CDR2 SASEGT, per germline. V was clipped by 6 bases and J by 4 bases, with 12 bases between them. The CDR3 DNA reads TGTGCCAGCAGACCCCCGGGTGGCTATGGCTACACCTTC. As protein: CASRPPGGYGYTF.

This clonotype was counted at least ten times. The chain recombines TRBV5-1 with TRBJ2-7; D may be TRBD1 or TRBD2 (5 bases each). Trimming stripped 4 bases from V and 0 bases from J, with 17 bases between. The length of the CDR3 is 16 residues. The germline V gene has CDR1 SGHRS and CDR2 YFSETQ. The CDR3 region has the DNA TGCGCCAGCAGCGGGGGTCCCGAGACACTCTCCTACGAGCAGTACTTC. The encoded protein is CASSGGPETLSYEQYF.

The rearrangement joins TRBV27 to TRBJ2-1; D unclear. The CDR3 loop spans 13 amino acids. V lost 5 bases and J lost 2, with 7 bases in between. Germline CDR1 MNHEY, CDR2 SMNVEV (reference sequence). CDR3 loop: CASSMDPYNEQFF. The CDR3 nucleotides read TGTGCCAGCAGTATGGACCCCTACAATGAGCAGTTCTTC.

This clonotype has a handful of counts. The genes are TRBV5-1 and TRBJ1-4; maybe TRBD1 (5 bases). V lost 5 bases and J 0 bases, leaving 14 bases between the germline ends. In germline, CDR1 is SGHRS, CDR2 YFSETQ. The CDR3 has 16 amino acids. CDR3 protein: CASRYLSGTTNEKLFF. CDR3 DNA: TGCGCCAGCAGATATTTATCAGGGACAACTAATGAAAAACTGTTTTTT.

This clonotype appeared many times. The chain carries TRBV24-1 and TRBJ2-3, with TRBD2 matching over 11 bases. The V gene end was trimmed by 9 bases and the J gene end by 5 bases; junction bases not matched to a gene: 3. Per the germline V gene, CDR1 is KGHDR and CDR2 is SFDVKD. The CDR3 sequence is 13 residues long. CDR3: CATGTSGLDTQYF. In nucleotides, the CDR3 is TGTGCCACCGGGACTAGCGGATTAGATACGCAGTATTTT.

The chain combines TRBV10-3 with TRBJ2-7; TRBD2 aligns across 7 bases. The CDR3 has 14 amino acids. V was pared by 7 bases and J by 2 bases, with 8 bases of the junction left unmatched. Germline V gene data show CDR1 as ENHRY and CDR2 as SYGVKD. CDR3 loop: CAIKSQRETYEQYF. CDR3 coding DNA: TGTGCCATCAAGAGCCAGCGGGAAACCTACGAGCAGTACTTC.

The chain joins TRBV6-1 to TRBJ1-2, with 7 positions matching TRBD1. CDR3 length: 16 amino acids. V lost 5 bases and J lost 5; bases outside the gene matches: 14. From germline, CDR1 is MNHNS and CDR2 SASEGT. CDR3 DNA: TGTGCCAGCAGTCCGAGGGGTAACAGGGGTGATTATGGCTACACCTTC. Amino acids: CASSPRGNRGDYGYTF.

This clonotype was counted only a few times. The CDR3 sequence is CASSLGFGAVYEQYF. The CDR3 DNA is TGTGCCAGCAGCTTAGGTTTCGGGGCAGTATACGAGCAGTACTTC. The chain employs TRBV11-2 and TRBJ2-7; TRBD1 or TRBD2 may be the D gene (5 bases each). CDR1 and CDR2 (germline): SGHAT, FQNNGV. The CDR3 is made up of 15 amino acids. Trimming removed 1 base from V and 4 bases from J, with 14 bases in between.

This clonotype has ten or more counts. The chain has TRBV7-4 and TRBJ2-7, with TRBD2 as a possible D gene (5 bases). This CDR3 is 12 amino acids long. V lost 8 bases, J lost 3 bases, and 11 bases lay in between. Germline V gives CDR1 SGHVT, CDR2 SQSDAQ. This CDR3 is CASELACYEQYF. The CDR3 bases are TGTGCCAGCGAGTTAGCGTGCTACGAGCAGTACTTC.